This TCR beta chain came from a study of shared clonotypes between healthy human individuals. The junction had 3 bases not matched to a gene; V was cut back by 4 bases and J by 4 bases. Germline CDR1 SNHLY, CDR2 FYNNEI. The CDR3 loop spans 16 amino acids. Libraries were prepared by immunoSEQ multiplex PCR; TCRdb keeps only in-frame clonotypes and omits some of them. The data show a few hundred thousand clones, 97% seen once. This clone was seen just once. The source of this sequence is a woman aged 25 to 45 in good health. This chain links TRBV2 with TRBJ2-3; 15 bases line up with TRBD2. Sequences were obtained from naive CD4+ T cells sorted from blood. Subset indicated: CD45RA+ positively selected. CDR3 region: CASSAGLAGGSDTQYF. For the CDR3, the DNA is TGTGCCAGCAGTGCCGGACTAGCGGGAGGGTCAGATACGCAGTATTTT.